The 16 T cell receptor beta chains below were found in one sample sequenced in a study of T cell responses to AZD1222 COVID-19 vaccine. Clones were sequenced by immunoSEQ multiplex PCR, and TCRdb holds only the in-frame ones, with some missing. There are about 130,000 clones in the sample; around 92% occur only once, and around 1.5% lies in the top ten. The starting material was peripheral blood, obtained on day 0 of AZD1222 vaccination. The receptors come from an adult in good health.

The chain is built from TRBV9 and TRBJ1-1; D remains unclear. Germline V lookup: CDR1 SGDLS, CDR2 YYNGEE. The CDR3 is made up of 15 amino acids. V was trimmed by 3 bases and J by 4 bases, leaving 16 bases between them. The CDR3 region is CASSARPRWGTEAFF. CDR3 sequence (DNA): TGTGCCAGCAGCGCCCGACCAAGATGGGGCACTGAAGCTTTCTTT.

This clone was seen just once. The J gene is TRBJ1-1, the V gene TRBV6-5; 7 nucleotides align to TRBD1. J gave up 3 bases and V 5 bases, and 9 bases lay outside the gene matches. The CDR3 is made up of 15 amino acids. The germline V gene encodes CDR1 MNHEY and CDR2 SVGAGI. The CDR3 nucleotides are TGTGCCAGCAGTCCGCAGGGGGTGCTACACACTGAAGCTTTCTTT. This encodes CASSPQGVLHTEAFF.

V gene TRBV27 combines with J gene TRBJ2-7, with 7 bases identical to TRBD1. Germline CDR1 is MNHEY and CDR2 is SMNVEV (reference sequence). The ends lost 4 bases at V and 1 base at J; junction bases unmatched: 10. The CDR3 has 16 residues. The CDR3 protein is CASSSPNRDRSYEQYF. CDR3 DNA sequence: TGTGCCAGCAGTTCCCCAAACCGGGACAGATCCTACGAGCAGTACTTC.

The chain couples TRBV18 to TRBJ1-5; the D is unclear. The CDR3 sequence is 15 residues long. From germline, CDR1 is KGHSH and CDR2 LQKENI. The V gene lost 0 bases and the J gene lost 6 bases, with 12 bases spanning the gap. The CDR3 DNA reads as TGTGCCAGCTCACCACCTCTAGGTATGGGTCAGCCCCAGCATTTT. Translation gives CASSPPLGMGQPQHF.

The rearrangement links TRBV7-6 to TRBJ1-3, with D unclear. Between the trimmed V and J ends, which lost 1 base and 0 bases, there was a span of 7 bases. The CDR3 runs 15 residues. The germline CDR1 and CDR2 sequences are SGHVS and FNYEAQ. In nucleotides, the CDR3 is TGTGCCAGCAGCTTAGAGGGCTCCTCTGGAAACACCATATATTTT. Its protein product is CASSLEGSSGNTIYF.

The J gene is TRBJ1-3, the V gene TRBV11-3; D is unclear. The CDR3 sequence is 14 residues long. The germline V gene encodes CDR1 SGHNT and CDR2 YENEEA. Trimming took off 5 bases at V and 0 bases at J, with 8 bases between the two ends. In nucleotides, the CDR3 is TGTGCCAGCAGCCCAGGCGTCTCTGGAAACACCATATATTTT. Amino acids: CASSPGVSGNTIYF.

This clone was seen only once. The CDR3 loop reads CATSDFGTPSQDSPLHF. The CDR3 DNA is TGTGCCACCAGTGATTTTGGGACTCCCTCACAAGATTCACCCCTCCACTTT. The V and J genes are TRBV24-1 and TRBJ1-6; D is possibly TRBD1 (5 bases). Germline assignment: CDR1 KGHDR and CDR2 SFDVKD. The CDR3 extends over 17 amino acids. Trimming took off 1 base at V and 8 bases at J, with 17 bases between the two ends.

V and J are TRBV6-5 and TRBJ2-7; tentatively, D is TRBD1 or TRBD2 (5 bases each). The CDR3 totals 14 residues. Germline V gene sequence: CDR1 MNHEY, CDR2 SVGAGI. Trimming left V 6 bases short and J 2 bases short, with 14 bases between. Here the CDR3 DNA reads TGTGCCAGCAGCCTCCGGGGCGTCCCCTACGAGCAGTACTTC. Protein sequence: CASSLRGVPYEQYF.

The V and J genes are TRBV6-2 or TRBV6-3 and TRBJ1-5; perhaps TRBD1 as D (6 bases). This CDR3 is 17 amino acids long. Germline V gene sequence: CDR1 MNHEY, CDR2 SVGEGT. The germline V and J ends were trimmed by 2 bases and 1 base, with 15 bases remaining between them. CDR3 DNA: TGTGCCAGCAGTTACCGACAGGTTAACTGGAGCAATCAGCCCCAGCATTTT. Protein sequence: CASSYRQVNWSNQPQHF.

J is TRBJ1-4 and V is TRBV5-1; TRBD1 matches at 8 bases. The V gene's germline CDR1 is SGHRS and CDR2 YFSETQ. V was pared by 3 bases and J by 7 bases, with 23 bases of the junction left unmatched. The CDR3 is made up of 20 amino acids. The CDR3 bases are TGCGCCAGCAGCTGGCCGAGACAGGGGAACTCCGAATGGGGGAGTGAAAAACTGTTTTTT. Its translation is CASSWPRQGNSEWGSEKLFF.

CDR3 DNA sequence: TGCGCCAGCAGTGGAAATCTCTACGAGCAGTACTTC. As protein: CASSGNLYEQYF. The J gene is TRBJ2-7, the V gene TRBV10-2; D gene unclear. Germline V lookup: CDR1 WSHSY, CDR2 SAAADI. Trimming removed 4 bases from V and 3 bases from J, with 7 bases in between. The CDR3 covers 12 residues.

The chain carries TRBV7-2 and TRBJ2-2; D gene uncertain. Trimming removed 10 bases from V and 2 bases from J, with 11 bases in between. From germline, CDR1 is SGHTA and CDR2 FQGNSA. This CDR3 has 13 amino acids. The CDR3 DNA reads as TGTGCCACCACGGACCTTAACACCGGGGAGCTGTTTTTT. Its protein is CATTDLNTGELFF.

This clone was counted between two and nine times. CDR3 amino acids: CASSLRPGTSTDTQYF. In DNA form, the CDR3 reads TGTGCCAGCAGCTTACGCCCCGGGACTAGCACAGATACGCAGTATTTT. V usage is TRBV7-2 and J usage is TRBJ2-3; tentative D call: TRBD2 (6 bases). V was trimmed by 2 bases and J by 0 bases, leaving 12 bases between them. CDR3 length: 16 amino acids. Per the germline V gene, CDR1 is SGHTA and CDR2 is FQGNSA.

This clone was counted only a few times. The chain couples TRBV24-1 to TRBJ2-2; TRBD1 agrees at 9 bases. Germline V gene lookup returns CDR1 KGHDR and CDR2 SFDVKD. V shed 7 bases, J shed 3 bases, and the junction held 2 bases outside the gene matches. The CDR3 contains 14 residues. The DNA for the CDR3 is TGTGCCACCAGGGGGGACAGGGACACCGGGGAGCTGTTTTTT. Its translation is CATRGDRDTGELFF.

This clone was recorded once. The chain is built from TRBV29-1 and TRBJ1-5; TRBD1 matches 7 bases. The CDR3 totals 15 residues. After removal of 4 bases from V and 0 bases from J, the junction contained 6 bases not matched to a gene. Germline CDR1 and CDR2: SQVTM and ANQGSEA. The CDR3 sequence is CSVGGAGGSNQPQHF. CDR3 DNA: TGCAGCGTTGGTGGGGCAGGGGGTAGCAATCAGCCCCAGCATTTT.

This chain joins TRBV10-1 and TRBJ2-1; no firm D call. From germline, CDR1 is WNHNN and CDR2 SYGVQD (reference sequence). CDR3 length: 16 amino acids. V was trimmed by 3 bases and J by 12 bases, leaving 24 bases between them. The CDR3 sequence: CASSDSIIFEKRGQFF. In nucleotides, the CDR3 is TGCGCCAGCAGTGATTCGATTATCTTCGAAAAGAGAGGGCAGTTCTTC.